This is a list of T cell receptor beta chains from one sample in a study of beta chain features in type 1 diabetes. The protocol was immunoSEQ multiplex PCR, while the TCRdb copy is restricted to in-frame clones and leaves out a portion. The repertoire holds over 500,000 clones, with 15% to 18% as singletons. The sample comprised naive CD4+ T cells from blood. The source is a young man in good health. The CDR3 runs from the conserved cysteine through the conserved F or W. D genes are given only for firm matches. Size values are once, few and many counts, or a class for expanded clones, and some rows have none.

clone size	J gene	CDR3 length	V gene	D gene	CDR3 DNA	CDR3 protein
few	TRBJ2-5	12	TRBV4-2	NA	TGTGCCAGCAGCCAAGTCAAACAGACCCAGTACTTC	CASSQVKQTQYF
few	TRBJ2-2	15	TRBV4-3	NA	TGCGCCAGCAGCCAAAATCCCAGGGTCACCGGGGAGCTGTTTTTT	CASSQNPRVTGELFF
few	TRBJ2-5	14	TRBV5-6	NA	TGTGCCAGCAGCTTGAGAGGGCAGCAAGAGACCCAGTACTTC	CASSLRGQQETQYF
few	TRBJ1-1	16	TRBV19	NA	TGTGCCAGTAGTATCAGGCAGGGTAGTTGGAACACTGAAGCTTTCTTT	CASSIRQGSWNTEAFF
NA	TRBJ1-5	16	TRBV18	TRBD1	TGTGCCAGCTCACAAAGGACAGGGGATCCCCCTCAGTCCCAGCATTTT	CASSQRTGDPPQSQHF
few	TRBJ2-5	16	TRBV9	TRBD2	TGTGCCAGCAGCGGGCGGCTCAGCGGGGGTTTGGAGACCCAGTACTTC	CASSGRLSGGLETQYF
few	TRBJ2-7	15	TRBV6-6	NA	TGTGCCAGCAGTTACTCAACACAGATATCCTACGAGCAGTACTTC	CASSYSTQISYEQYF
few	TRBJ2-5	14	TRBV7-7	TRBD1	TGTGCTAGCAGATCCTCAGGGGGCCTGGAGACCCAGTACTTC	CASRSSGGLETQYF
NA	TRBJ2-5	15	TRBV27	NA	TGTGCCAGCAGGAGCGACAGCCCCCGACAAGAGACCCAGTACTTC	CASRSDSPRQETQYF
NA	TRBJ2-1	16	TRBV2	NA	TGTGCCACCAGGGGTGAAGTTAAGAGCTCCTACAATGAGCAGTTCTTC	CATRGEVKSSYNEQFF
NA	TRBJ2-5	16	TRBV5-1	TRBD1	TGCGCCAGCAGCGTTACAGGACAGGCTTCACAAGAGACCCAGTACTTC	CASSVTGQASQETQYF
NA	TRBJ2-5	13	TRBV5-1	NA	TGCGCCAGCAGCTTCCAGGGGTCGGAGACCCAGTACTTC	CASSFQGSETQYF
few	TRBJ1-5	13	TRBV5-1	NA	TGCGCCAGCAGCTTGGCCGGCCGCAGCCCCCAGCATTTT	CASSLAGRSPQHF
NA	TRBJ2-7	14	TRBV5-1	TRBD1	TGCGCCAGCACAAACAGGGGGAGCGCCTACGAGCAGTACTTC	CASTNRGSAYEQYF
NA	TRBJ2-7	12	TRBV28	NA	TGTGCCAGCCGTATTGGGGACTACGAGCAGTACTTC	CASRIGDYEQYF
NA	TRBJ2-6	17	TRBV4-3	NA	TGCGCCAGCAGCCAAGACGCGGGGGCCTTTGGGGCCAACGTCCTGACTTTC	CASSQDAGAFGANVLTF
few	TRBJ2-7	13	TRBV25-1	NA	TGTGCCAGCATAAACTCGGCTTCCTACGAGCAGTACTTC	CASINSASYEQYF
NA	TRBJ1-1	15	TRBV25-1	NA	TGTGCCAGCCAAACGTGGGAGAACATGAACACTGAAGCTTTCTTT	CASQTWENMNTEAFF
few	TRBJ2-1	14	TRBV28	NA	TGTGCCAGCAGTTTAGCGGGCCACTACAATGAGCAGTTCTTC	CASSLAGHYNEQFF
NA	TRBJ1-5	13	TRBV10-3	NA	TGTGCCATCAGTTTAAGCGGCAATCAGCCCCAGCATTTT	CAISLSGNQPQHF
NA	TRBJ2-7	13	TRBV6-1	NA	TGTGCCACCCTAATTTCGACAGGTTACGAGCAGTACTTC	CATLISTGYEQYF
NA	TRBJ2-6	14	TRBV9	NA	TGTGCCAGCAGCGTAGCGGCTGGGGCCAACGTCCTGACTTTC	CASSVAAGANVLTF
NA	TRBJ2-3	16	TRBV4-1	TRBD2	TGCGCCAGCAGTCTTAACAGCGGGGGGGACACAGATACGCAGTATTTT	CASSLNSGGDTDTQYF
NA	TRBJ2-2	16	TRBV4-2	NA	TGTGCCAGCAGCCAAGTTGGGGGGCGTAGCACCGGGGAGCTGTTTTTT	CASSQVGGRSTGELFF
NA	TRBJ2-5	19	TRBV4-2	NA	TGTGCCAGCAGCCAAGAGACGTTTTCGGTGGGGACGCTCCAAGAGACCCAGTACTTC	CASSQETFSVGTLQETQYF
few	TRBJ2-7	15	TRBV10-3	TRBD1	TGTGCCATCAGCCCTAAACCGGGACAGACGTCCGAGCAGTACTTC	CAISPKPGQTSEQYF
NA	TRBJ2-3	15	TRBV4-2	NA	TGTGCCAGCAGCCAAGCCGGGACTAGCACAGATACGCAGTATTTT	CASSQAGTSTDTQYF
few	TRBJ2-3	20	TRBV4-1	TRBD2	TGCGCCAGCAGCCAAGCAACTAGCGGGGGGTCTCAATTCCGCACAGATACGCAGTATTTT	CASSQATSGGSQFRTDTQYF
NA	TRBJ2-5	14	TRBV5-1	TRBD2	TGCGCCAGCAGCTTAGCGGGAAACCAAGAGACCCAGTACTTC	CASSLAGNQETQYF